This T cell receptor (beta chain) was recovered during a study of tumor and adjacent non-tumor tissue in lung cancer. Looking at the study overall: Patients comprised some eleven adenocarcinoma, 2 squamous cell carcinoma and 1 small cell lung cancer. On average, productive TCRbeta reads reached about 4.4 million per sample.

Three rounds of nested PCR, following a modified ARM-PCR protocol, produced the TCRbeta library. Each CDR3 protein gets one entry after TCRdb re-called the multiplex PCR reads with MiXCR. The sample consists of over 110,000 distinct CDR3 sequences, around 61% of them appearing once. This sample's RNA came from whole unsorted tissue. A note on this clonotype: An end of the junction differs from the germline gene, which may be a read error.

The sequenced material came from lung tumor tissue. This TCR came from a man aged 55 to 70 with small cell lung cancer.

The CDR3 DNA follows: TGTGCCAACAGCTTTAGCGAGTATTACACAGATACGCAGTATTTT. It codes for CANSFSEYYTDTQYF. This chain uses TRBV11-2 with TRBJ2-3; maybe TRBD2 (5 bases). The CDR3 loop spans 15 amino acids. The V gene's germline CDR1 is SGHAT and CDR2 FQNNGV.